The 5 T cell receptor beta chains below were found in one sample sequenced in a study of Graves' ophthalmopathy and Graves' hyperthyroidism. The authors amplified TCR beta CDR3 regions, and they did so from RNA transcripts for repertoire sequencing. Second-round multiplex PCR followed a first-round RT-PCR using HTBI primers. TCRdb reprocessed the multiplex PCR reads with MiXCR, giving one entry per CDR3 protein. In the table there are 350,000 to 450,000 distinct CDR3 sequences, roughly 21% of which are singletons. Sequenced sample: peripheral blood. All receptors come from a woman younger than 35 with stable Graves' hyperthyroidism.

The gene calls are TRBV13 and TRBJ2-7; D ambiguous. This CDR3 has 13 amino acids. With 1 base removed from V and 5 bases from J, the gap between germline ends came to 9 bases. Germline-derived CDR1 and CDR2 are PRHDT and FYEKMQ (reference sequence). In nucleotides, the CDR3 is TGTGCCAGCAGCTTAGCACCCCCGGACGAGCAGTACTTC. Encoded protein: CASSLAPPDEQYF.

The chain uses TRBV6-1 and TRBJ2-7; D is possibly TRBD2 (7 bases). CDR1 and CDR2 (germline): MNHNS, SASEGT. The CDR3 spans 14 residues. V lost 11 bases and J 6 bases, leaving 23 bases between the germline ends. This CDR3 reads CASRGFTGRAEQYF. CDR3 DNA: TGTGCCTCCCGCGGGTTCACAGGGAGGGCCGAGCAGTACTTC.

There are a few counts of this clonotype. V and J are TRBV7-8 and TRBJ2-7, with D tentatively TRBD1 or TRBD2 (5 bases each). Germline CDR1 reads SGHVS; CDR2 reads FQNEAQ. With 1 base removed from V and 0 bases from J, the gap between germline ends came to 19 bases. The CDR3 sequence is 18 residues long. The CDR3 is CASSLGRWGIGSSYEQYF. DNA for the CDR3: TGTGCCAGCAGCTTAGGGCGTTGGGGCATTGGGAGCTCCTACGAGCAGTACTTC.

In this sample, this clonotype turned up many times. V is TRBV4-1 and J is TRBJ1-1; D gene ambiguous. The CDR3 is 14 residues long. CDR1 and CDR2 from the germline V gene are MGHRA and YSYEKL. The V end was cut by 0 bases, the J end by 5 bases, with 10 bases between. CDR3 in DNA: TGCGCCAGCAGCCAAGATTTTGCGTGGACTGAAGCTTTCTTT. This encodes CASSQDFAWTEAFF.

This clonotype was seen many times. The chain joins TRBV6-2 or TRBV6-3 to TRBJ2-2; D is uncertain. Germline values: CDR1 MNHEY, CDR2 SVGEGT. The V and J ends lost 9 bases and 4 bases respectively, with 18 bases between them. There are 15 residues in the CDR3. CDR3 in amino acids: CARGIGRPRTGELFF. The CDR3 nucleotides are TGTGCCAGGGGTATAGGCCGACCGCGCACCGGGGAGCTGTTTTTT.